These 18 T cell receptor beta chains were sequenced from one sample in a study of control samples from healthy donors and cancer patients (dated by TCRdb to 2020 to 2021). Library preparation was by the immunoSEQ multiplex PCR assay. TCRdb's version of the immuneACCESS table is confined to in-frame rearrangements and falls short of the full clone set. An unresolved V gene accounts for under half of the shortfall where checked; the remainder is of unknown origin. This sample comprises roughly 80,000 clones, roughly 92% of them detected only once. The ten largest clones capture 5.8% of the sample. The sequenced material came from blood. These receptors originate from a woman aged 55 to 70 in good health.

This rearrangement joins TRBV5-4 to TRBJ2-1, with 16 positions matching TRBD2. V shed 0 bases, J shed 10 bases, and the junction held 4 bases outside the gene matches. CDR3 length: 16 residues. Per the germline V gene, CDR1 is SGHNT and CDR2 is YYREEE (reference sequence). The CDR3: CASSLGGLAGGNEQFF. Written as DNA, the CDR3 is TGTGCCAGCAGCTTGGGGGGACTAGCGGGAGGGAACGAGCAGTTCTTC.

The table lists this clone with a count of one. The chain links TRBV21-1 to TRBJ2-6; no DNA check was done on the table's D call, TRBD1. TRBV21-1 is a known pseudogene. CDR3 length: 22 residues. The CDR3 loop reads CASSKTWRRTEGLSSGANVLTF. In DNA form, the CDR3 reads TGTGCCAGCAGCAAAACGTGGCGCCGGACAGAGGGCCTCAGCTCTGGGGCCAACGTCCTGACTTTC.

In this sample, this clone turned up a few times. The genes are TRBV3-1 (or the pseudogene TRBV3-2) and TRBJ2-7, with TRBD2 identical over 12 bases. Germline loops: CDR1 LGHDT, CDR2 YNNKEL (reference sequence). The CDR3 contains 16 residues. The V gene end was trimmed by 5 bases and the J gene end by 7 bases; junction bases not matched to a gene: 12. In nucleotides, the CDR3 is TGTGCCAGCAGCACTAGCGGGAGGTGCTTTCGAGGAGAGCAGTACTTC. It encodes CASSTSGRCFRGEQYF.

The chain is built from TRBV9 and TRBJ1-3, with unresolved D. CDR1 and CDR2 from the germline V gene are SGDLS and YYNGEE. The CDR3 runs to 15 residues. Trimming pared 3 bases from V and 2 bases from J, leaving 12 bases between. The CDR3 reads CASSAGENPGNTIYF. The CDR3 DNA follows: TGTGCCAGCAGCGCCGGCGAGAACCCTGGAAACACCATATATTTT.

The gene calls are TRBV19 and TRBJ2-6, with D tentatively TRBD1 (5 bases). The CDR3 is 16 residues long. Between the trimmed V and J ends, which lost 9 bases and 2 bases, there was a span of 17 bases. Germline CDR1 and CDR2: LNHDA and SQIVND (reference sequence). CDR3 coding DNA: TGTGCCAGCCGAAAGGGGCTAGAGGCTGGGGCCAACGTCCTGACTTTC. Translated, it gives CASRKGLEAGANVLTF.

This chain links TRBV19 with TRBJ1-5; D gene unclear. Germline CDR1 reads LNHDA; CDR2 reads SQIVND (reference sequence). V was pared by 5 bases and J by 6 bases, with 11 bases between. CDR3 size: 13 residues. For the CDR3, the DNA is TGTGCCAGTAGTCCGGGCCAGCGTCAGCCCCAGCATTTT. Translated, it gives CASSPGQRQPQHF.

The J gene is TRBJ1-6, the V gene TRBV10-2; 7 bases match TRBD1. The CDR3 loop spans 13 amino acids. Germline V gene data show CDR1 as WSHSY and CDR2 as SAAADI. Trimming removed 6 bases from V and 8 bases from J; junction bases left unmatched: 4. In DNA form, the CDR3 reads TGCGCCAGCAGGCAGGGGGTGGATTCACCCCTCCACTTT. Protein: CASRQGVDSPLHF.

The rearrangement links TRBV18 to TRBJ1-4; tentatively, D is TRBD1 (6 bases). V lost 3 bases to trimming and J lost 4 bases, with 15 bases between them. The CDR3 loop spans 16 amino acids. Germline V gene sequence: CDR1 KGHSH, CDR2 LQKENI. CDR3 in amino acids: CASSPNRQAYNEKLFF. CDR3 sequence (DNA): TGTGCCAGCTCACCTAATAGACAGGCTTATAATGAAAAACTGTTTTTT. Variable domain in full (rest from reference TRBV18 and TRBJ1-4): NAGVMQNPRHLVRRRGQEARLRCSPMKGHSHVYWYRQLPEEGLKFMVYLQKENIIDESGMPKERFSAEFPKEGPSILRIQQVVRGDSAAYFCASSPNRQAYNEKLFFGSGTQLSVL.

This chain connects TRBV7-9 to TRBJ2-7; the D is unclear. This CDR3 has 14 amino acids. CDR1 and CDR2 (germline): SEHNR, FQNEAQ (reference sequence). V shed 3 bases and J shed 0 bases, with 9 bases lying between them. CDR3 sequence reads: CASSFPARSYEQYF. The CDR3 nucleotides read TGTGCCAGCAGCTTCCCTGCCCGCTCCTACGAGCAGTACTTC.

The chain has TRBV2 and TRBJ2-5; 7 bases agree with TRBD2. The trim removed 7 bases at V and 1 base at J, leaving 6 bases unmatched. There are 14 residues in the CDR3. In germline, CDR1 is SNHLY, CDR2 FYNNEI. The CDR3 DNA reads TGTGCCAGCAAGGGCGGGAGAAGCCAAGAGACCCAGTACTTC. It encodes CASKGGRSQETQYF. Looking up the rest from reference TRBV2 and TRBJ2-5 gives the full variable domain: EPEVTQTPSHQVTQMGQEVILRCVPISNHLYFYWYRQILGQKVEFLVSFYNNEISEKSEIFDDQFSVERPDGSNFTLKIRSTKLEDSAMYFCASKGGRSQETQYFGPGTRLLVL.

The V call is TRBV19, the J call TRBJ1-5; D not certain. The CDR3 has 13 amino acids. V gave up 5 bases and J gave up 0 bases, with 5 bases separating them. Germline V lookup: CDR1 LNHDA, CDR2 SQIVND (reference sequence). CDR3 sequence (DNA): TGTGCCAGTAGTTTTGCTAGCAATCAGCCCCAGCATTTT. Translated: CASSFASNQPQHF.

The gene calls are TRBV29-1 and TRBJ2-6, with D possibly matching TRBD1 (6 bases). Germline V gene lookup returns CDR1 SQVTM and CDR2 ANQGSEA. The CDR3 length is 17 residues. Trimming stripped 4 bases from V and 0 bases from J, with 16 bases between. This CDR3 reads CSVVVRQVRSGANVLTF. The CDR3 nucleotides read TGCAGCGTTGTAGTCCGACAGGTTCGCTCTGGGGCCAACGTCCTGACTTTC. Full variable domain (rest looked up from reference TRBV29-1 and TRBJ2-6): SAVISQKPSRDICQRGTSLTIQCQVDSQVTMMFWYRQQPGQSLTLIATANQGSEATYESGFVIDKFPISRPNLTFSTLTVSNMSPEDSSIYLCSVVVRQVRSGANVLTFGAGSRLTVL.

This clone has more than one count but fewer than ten. This sequence joins TRBV20-1 and TRBJ2-7; tentatively, D is TRBD1 (6 bases). V dropped 0 bases and J dropped 11 bases, with 11 bases sitting between them. The germline V gene has CDR1 DFQATT and CDR2 SNEGSKA (reference sequence). The CDR3 is made up of 11 amino acids. The CDR3 region is CSARETGLEYF. The CDR3 region has the DNA TGCAGTGCTAGAGAGACAGGTTTAGAGTACTTC.

The chain links TRBV9 to TRBJ1-1; 8 bases match TRBD1. Germline trimming cut 3 bases from V and 4 bases from J; bases unmatched to any gene: 8. The germline CDR1 and CDR2 sequences are SGDLS and YYNGEE. CDR3 length equals 15 residues. The DNA of the CDR3 is TGTGCCAGCAGCGCCTACAGGGGGGTGAGCACTGAAGCTTTCTTT. It translates to CASSAYRGVSTEAFF. Full variable domain (rest looked up from reference TRBV9 and TRBJ1-1): DSGVTQTPKHLITATGQRVTLRCSPRSGDLSVYWYQQSLDQGLQFLIQYYNGEERAKGNILERFSAQQFPDLHSELNLSSLELGDSALYFCASSAYRGVSTEAFFGQGTRLTVV.

The chain links TRBV19 to TRBJ1-6, with D perhaps TRBD1 (5 bases). V lost 8 bases and J lost 9, with 17 bases in between. The germline V gene has CDR1 LNHDA and CDR2 SQIVND (reference sequence). The CDR3 loop spans 14 amino acids. CDR3 residues: CASRPDSRVSPLHF. Here the CDR3 DNA reads TGTGCCAGTCGACCAGACAGTAGAGTTTCACCCCTCCACTTT.

The chain recombines TRBV7-2 with TRBJ2-7; D is possibly TRBD2 (5 bases). The germline V and J ends were trimmed by 0 bases and 0 bases, with 12 bases remaining between them. The CDR3 runs 16 residues. Germline assignment: CDR1 SGHTA and CDR2 FQGNSA. CDR3 DNA: TGTGCCAGCAGCTTAGCGACCGGAGGTGTCTCCTACGAGCAGTACTTC. Translation gives CASSLATGGVSYEQYF.

This clone turned up a few times. V and J are TRBV7-3 and TRBJ2-2, with D unclear. This CDR3 is built from 15 residues. Trimming pared 5 bases from V and 4 bases from J, leaving 14 bases between. Germline values: CDR1 SGHTA, CDR2 FQGTGA. The DNA for the CDR3 is TGTGCCAGCAGCAACGCTAGGGTCGGCACCGGGGAGCTGTTTTTT. As protein: CASSNARVGTGELFF.

This chain uses TRBV19 with TRBJ2-2, with a possible D match to TRBD1 (6 bases). CDR1 and CDR2 from the germline V gene are LNHDA and SQIVND (reference sequence). Trimming pared 8 bases from V and 5 bases from J, leaving 15 bases between. The CDR3 consists of 14 residues. The CDR3 spells CASSDSQLTGELFF. The CDR3 region has the DNA TGTGCCAGTTCGGACAGCCAGCTAACCGGGGAGCTGTTTTTT.